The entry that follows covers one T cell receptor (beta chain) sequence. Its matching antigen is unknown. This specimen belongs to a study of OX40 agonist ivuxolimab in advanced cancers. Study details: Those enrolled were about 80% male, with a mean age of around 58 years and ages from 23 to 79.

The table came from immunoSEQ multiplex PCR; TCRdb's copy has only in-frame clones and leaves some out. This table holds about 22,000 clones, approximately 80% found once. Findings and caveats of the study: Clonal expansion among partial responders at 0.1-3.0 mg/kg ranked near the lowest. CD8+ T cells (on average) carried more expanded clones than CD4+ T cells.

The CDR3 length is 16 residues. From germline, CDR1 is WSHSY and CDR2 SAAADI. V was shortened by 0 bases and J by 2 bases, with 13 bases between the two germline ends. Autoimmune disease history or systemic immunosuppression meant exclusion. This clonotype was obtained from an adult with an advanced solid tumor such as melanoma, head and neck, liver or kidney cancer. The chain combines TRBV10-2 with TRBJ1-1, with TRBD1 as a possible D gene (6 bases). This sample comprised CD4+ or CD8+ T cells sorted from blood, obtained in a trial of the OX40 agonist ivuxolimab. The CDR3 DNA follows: TGCGCCAGCAGTGAGTCGGGAGGGGGATACAACACTGAAGCTTTCTTT. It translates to CASSESGGGYNTEAFF.